Sequencing of this TCR beta chain was carried out in a study of T cell repertoires in cytomegalovirus infection. The germline V gene has CDR1 SGHDT and CDR2 YYEEEE. This CDR3 is built from 14 residues. The J segment lost 8 bases and the V segment lost 4 bases, leaving 9 bases of the junction unmatched. A single record per CDR3 protein comes from TCRdb applying MiXCR to the reads. This sample carries under 300,000 distinct CDR3 sequences, more than 9% of them seen once, and the ten largest clones take 1.5% to 2%. This clonotype occurred a few times. The source of this sequence is a human donor in good health (CMV status not recorded). Some clones in this sample may be carry-over from other donors' samples. The chain has TRBV5-6 and TRBJ2-1; 7 bases align to TRBD2. Sample: PBMCs. The CDR3 DNA is TGTGCCAGCAGCAGGACTAGGTTGATTCATGAGCAGTTCTTC. Protein: CASSRTRLIHEQFF. Drawing the rest from reference TRBV5-6 and TRBJ2-1, the complete variable domain is DAGVTQSPTHLIKTRGQQVTLRCSPKSGHDTVSWYQQALGQGPQFIFQYYEEEERQRGNFPDRFSGHQFPNYSSELNVNALLLGDSALYLCASSRTRLIHEQFFGPGTRLTVL.